Listed here are 29 T cell receptor beta chains from one sample, sequenced in a study of T cell responses to AZD1222 COVID-19 vaccine. Generated by immunoSEQ multiplex PCR, the TCRdb table keeps only in-frame clones and is missing some. Among about 91,000 clones listed, more than 70% were seen once. The material was peripheral blood, obtained on day 0 of AZD1222 vaccination. These receptors were obtained from an adult in good health.

This clone was picked up a small number of times. The V and J genes are TRBV7-2 and TRBJ1-2, with D hard to call. V lost 1 base to trimming and J lost 4 bases, with 7 bases between them. This CDR3 contains 13 residues. Germline V CDR1 and CDR2: SGHTA, FQGNSA. CDR3 nucleotides: TGTGCCAGCAGCTTAGGTCGTTCCTATGGCTACACCTTC. It translates to CASSLGRSYGYTF. Filled out from reference TRBV7-2 and TRBJ1-2, the complete variable domain reads GAGVSQSPSNKVTEKGKDVELRCDPISGHTALYWYRQSLGQGLEFLIYFQGNSAPDKSGLPSDRFSAERTGGSVSTLTIQRTQQEDSAVYLCASSLGRSYGYTFGSGTRLTVV.

The gene calls are TRBV9 and TRBJ1-1, with D perhaps matching TRBD1 (6 bases). CDR1 and CDR2 (germline): SGDLS, YYNGEE. The CDR3 spans 15 residues. V shed 0 bases and J shed 5 bases, with 14 bases lying between them. CDR3 DNA sequence: TGTGCCAGCAGCGTAGAGAGTCAGGGGCTGACTGAAGCTTTCTTT. Its translation is CASSVESQGLTEAFF.

The V call is TRBV18, the J call TRBJ2-3; 8 nucleotides line up with TRBD1. V lost 3 bases and J lost 2; bases outside the gene matches: 1. The germline V gene encodes CDR1 KGHSH and CDR2 LQKENI. This CDR3 is 14 amino acids long. The CDR3 bases are TGTGCCAGCTCACCGGGACAGGTCACAGATACGCAGTATTTT. Its translation: CASSPGQVTDTQYF.

This clone is labeled as large. V is TRBV5-4 and J is TRBJ2-2, with 9 bases lining up with TRBD1. The germline gives CDR1 SGHNT, CDR2 YYREEE (reference sequence). The CDR3 is made up of 14 amino acids. The junction had 7 bases not matched to a gene; V was cut back by 4 bases and J by 9 bases. The CDR3 DNA follows: TGTGCCAGCAGCCTTGGACAGGGGCAGCGGGAGCTGTTTTTT. Amino acid sequence: CASSLGQGQRELFF.

The CDR3 is CASSNEDRGRDTQYF. CDR3 bases: TGTGCCAGCAGCAACGAGGACAGGGGGCGGGATACGCAGTATTTT. The chain joins TRBV3-1 (or the pseudogene TRBV3-2) to TRBJ2-3; 11 positions match TRBD1. CDR1 LGHDT and CDR2 YNNKEL come from the germline V gene (reference sequence). With 5 bases clipped from V and 6 bases from J, the junction kept 7 bases outside the gene matches. The CDR3 contains 15 residues.

This chain joins TRBV2 and TRBJ2-1, with D possibly TRBD2 on 5 matching bases. Trimming took off 5 bases at V and 2 bases at J, with 19 bases between the two ends. The CDR3 is 17 amino acids. Germline CDR1 and CDR2: SNHLY and FYNNEI. The CDR3 region is CASSPARDPAAYNEQFF. CDR3 coding DNA: TGTGCCAGCAGTCCCGCGCGAGACCCAGCGGCCTACAATGAGCAGTTCTTC.

The V call is TRBV6-5, the J call TRBJ1-1; 8 bases line up with TRBD1. Looked up from germline, CDR1 is MNHEY and CDR2 is SVGAGI. The CDR3 has 14 residues. Trimming cost V 6 bases and J 7 bases; bases outside gene matches: 10. The CDR3 nucleotides are TGTGCCAGCAGGTTACAACAGGGGGGGGGTGAAGCTTTCTTT. Residues: CASRLQQGGGEAFF.

CDR3 bases: TGTGCCAGCAGTTTAGGTAACAGGTCGCCCGGGGAGCTGTTTTTT. This codes for CASSLGNRSPGELFF. V gene TRBV28 combines with J gene TRBJ2-2, with D possibly TRBD1 on 5 matching bases. V was trimmed by 2 bases and J by 6 bases, leaving 13 bases between them. The germline V gene encodes CDR1 MDHEN and CDR2 SYDVKM. This CDR3 has 15 residues.

The chain recombines TRBV11-1 with TRBJ2-1, with 8 bases aligning to TRBD2. Trimming took 5 bases from V and 4 from J; bases not matched to a gene: 4. Germline loops: CDR1 SGHAT, CDR2 FQDESV (reference sequence). The CDR3 has 14 amino acids. Written as DNA, the CDR3 is TGTGCCAGCAGCCTTAGCGGGACTTACAATGAGCAGTTCTTC. It is translated as CASSLSGTYNEQFF.

This chain uses TRBV18 with TRBJ1-5, with 8 nucleotides matching TRBD1. Germline V lookup: CDR1 KGHSH, CDR2 LQKENI. Germline trimming cut 6 bases from V and 7 bases from J; bases unmatched to any gene: 8. The CDR3 contains 14 residues. The CDR3 loop reads CASSPDRDRQPQHF. Written as DNA, the CDR3 is TGTGCCAGCTCGCCGGACAGGGATAGACAGCCCCAGCATTTT.

The rearrangement uses TRBV19 and TRBJ1-5, with 8 positions matching TRBD1. The V and J ends lost 3 bases and 1 base, in that order; junction bases with no gene match: 2. Germline V gene data show CDR1 as LNHDA and CDR2 as SQIVND (reference sequence). The CDR3 is 15 residues long. The CDR3 sequence: CASSIRQGSNQPQHF. The DNA of the CDR3 is TGTGCCAGTAGTATCAGACAGGGGAGCAATCAGCCCCAGCATTTT.

The chain carries TRBV27 and TRBJ2-7, with 9 bases matching TRBD1. Trimming took 2 bases from V and 0 from J; bases not matched to a gene: 8. The CDR3 spans 17 residues. The V gene's germline CDR1 is MNHEY and CDR2 SMNVEV (reference sequence). The chain's CDR3 is CASSLHRTGASSYEQYF. Here the CDR3 DNA reads TGTGCCAGCAGTTTACACCGGACAGGGGCCAGCTCCTACGAGCAGTACTTC.

This clone was picked up a small number of times. The CDR3 loop is CASSHSRGRNSPLHF. Written as DNA, the CDR3 is TGTGCCAGCAGCCATTCCAGGGGAAGGAATTCACCCCTCCACTTT. The V and J genes are TRBV7-6 and TRBJ1-6, with a possible D match to TRBD1 (6 bases). Trimming removed 5 bases from V and 7 bases from J, with 15 bases in between. This CDR3 has 15 residues. Germline V gene sequence: CDR1 SGHVS, CDR2 FNYEAQ.

The chain employs TRBV27 and TRBJ2-5; possible D gene TRBD2, 6 bases. This CDR3 has 16 amino acids. Per germline, CDR1 MNHEY and CDR2 SMNVEV (reference sequence). The germline V and J ends were trimmed by 5 bases and 5 bases, with 21 bases remaining between them. CDR3 DNA: TGTGCCAGCAGTCCCTGGGGTAGCGGCGTTGGGGAGACCCAGTACTTC. It specifies CASSPWGSGVGETQYF.

This rearrangement joins TRBV27 to TRBJ1-1, with 12 bases lining up with TRBD1. This CDR3 contains 18 residues. V trimming: 6 bases; J trimming: 0 bases; junction bases outside the gene matches: 11. The germline gives CDR1 MNHEY, CDR2 SMNVEV (reference sequence). CDR3 sequence: CASRLGGTGGDLNTEAFF. The CDR3 DNA reads TGTGCCAGCAGGTTGGGGGGGACAGGGGGCGACCTGAACACTGAAGCTTTCTTT.

This chain joins TRBV11-2 and TRBJ1-3, with D unclear. The CDR3 runs to 12 residues. CDR1 and CDR2 from the germline V gene are SGHAT and FQNNGV. Trimming removed 3 bases from V and 4 bases from J, with 4 bases in between. CDR3 nucleotide sequence: TGTGCCAGCAGCTTTCAAGGAAACACCATATATTTT. This sequence encodes CASSFQGNTIYF.

The chain joins TRBV2 to TRBJ1-1, with D uncertain. Trimming stripped 3 bases from V and 3 bases from J, with 8 bases between. There are 13 residues in the CDR3. CDR1 SNHLY and CDR2 FYNNEI come from the germline V gene. The chain's CDR3 is CASSDESDTEAFF. For the CDR3, the DNA is TGTGCCAGCAGTGACGAGAGTGACACTGAAGCTTTCTTT.

V usage is TRBV6-5 and J usage is TRBJ2-3; D may match TRBD1 or TRBD2 (5 bases each). Between the trimmed V and J ends, which lost 8 bases and 5 bases, there was a span of 11 bases. This CDR3 comprises 12 residues. Germline V gene lookup returns CDR1 MNHEY and CDR2 SVGAGI. Here the CDR3 DNA reads TGTGCCAGCCAGGGCCGGGGAGATACGCAGTATTTT. Its protein is CASQGRGDTQYF.

This clone was recorded once. The chain joins TRBV14 to TRBJ2-3, with D unresolved. CDR1 is SGHDN, CDR2 FVKESK, per germline. V shed 4 bases and J shed 3 bases, with 8 bases lying between them. The CDR3 length is 13 residues. As DNA, the CDR3 is TGTGCCAGCAGCCCGTACGGGACAGATACGCAGTATTTT. It yields the protein CASSPYGTDTQYF.

V usage is TRBV21-1 and J usage is TRBJ2-1; no DNA check was done on the table's D call, TRBD2. TRBV21-1 is tagged as a pseudogene. CDR3 length: 17 residues. The chain's CDR3 is CASSKDGARGSYNEQFF. The CDR3 nucleotides are TGTGCCAGCAGCAAAGACGGGGCGCGGGGGAGCTACAATGAGCAGTTCTTC.

V usage is TRBV4-1 and J usage is TRBJ2-4; D is possibly TRBD2 (5 bases). The germline CDR1 and CDR2 sequences are MGHRA and YSYEKL. Trimming stripped 3 bases from V and 0 bases from J, with 9 bases between. The CDR3 has 15 residues. The CDR3 DNA reads TGCGCCAGCAGCCATTTCGGACTAGCCAAAAACATTCAGTACTTC. Amino acids: CASSHFGLAKNIQYF.

The chain combines TRBV6-1 with TRBJ2-7, with D possibly being TRBD2 (6 bases). Germline V gene sequence: CDR1 MNHNS, CDR2 SASEGT. With 2 bases removed from V and 7 bases from J, the gap between germline ends came to 12 bases. There are 13 residues in the CDR3. CDR3 protein: CASSETGVGEQYF. The CDR3 nucleotides read TGTGCCAGCAGTGAAACGGGGGTAGGGGAGCAGTACTTC.

The rearrangement uses TRBV7-8 and TRBJ1-5; D not resolved. The length of the CDR3 is 15 residues. Germline V gives CDR1 SGHVS, CDR2 FQNEAQ. The V and J ends lost 1 base and 1 base respectively, with 8 bases between them. CDR3 region: CASSLVGRSNQPQHF. In DNA form, the CDR3 reads TGTGCCAGCAGCTTAGTAGGGCGGAGCAATCAGCCCCAGCATTTT.

The rearrangement joins TRBV28 to TRBJ1-5; no clear D. The germline V gene encodes CDR1 MDHEN and CDR2 SYDVKM. The CDR3 has 14 residues. V was trimmed by 8 bases and J by 0 bases, leaving 11 bases between them. CDR3 coding DNA: TGTGCCAGCCGGCCGGGGAATAGCAATCAGCCCCAGCATTTT. This translates into CASRPGNSNQPQHF.

The gene calls are TRBV25-1 and TRBJ1-2, with D hard to call. Trimming left V 0 bases short and J 2 bases short, with 7 bases between. CDR1 is MGHDK and CDR2 is SYGVNS in the germline V gene. The CDR3 has 14 residues. The CDR3 DNA is TGTGCCAGCAGTGAATATCCGGGGAACTATGGCTACACCTTC. Residues: CASSEYPGNYGYTF.

The chain joins TRBV18 to TRBJ2-4; TRBD1 matches 10 bases. This CDR3 comprises 13 residues. Trimming removed 3 bases from V and 15 bases from J; junction bases left unmatched: 8. The germline V gene encodes CDR1 KGHSH and CDR2 LQKENI. The CDR3 region is CASSPRDRGRVYF. Here the CDR3 DNA reads TGTGCCAGCTCACCGCGAGACAGGGGGCGAGTGTACTTC. The entire variable domain, with the rest obtained from reference TRBV18 and TRBJ2-4, is as follows: NAGVMQNPRHLVRRRGQEARLRCSPMKGHSHVYWYRQLPEEGLKFMVYLQKENIIDESGMPKERFSAEFPKEGPSILRIQQVVRGDSAAYFCASSPRDRGRVYFGAGTRLSVL.

This clone was recorded only once. The rearrangement uses TRBV28 and TRBJ1-5; D gene ambiguous. Trimming shortened V by 3 bases and J by 7 bases, and 4 bases separated the two germline ends. This CDR3 region has 11 residues. Germline values: CDR1 MDHEN, CDR2 SYDVKM. The CDR3 bases are TGTGCCAGCAGTTTTGGGCAGCCCCAGCATTTT. Its protein is CASSFGQPQHF. Together with reference TRBV28 and TRBJ1-5, the CDR3 gives the full variable domain: DVKVTQSSRYLVKRTGEKVFLECVQDMDHENMFWYRQDPGLGLRLIYFSYDVKMKEKGDIPEGYSVSREKKERFSLILESASTNQTSMYLCASSFGQPQHFGDGTRLSIL.

This chain connects TRBV9 to TRBJ1-6; D gene ambiguous. Trimming left V 1 base short and J 10 bases short, with 9 bases between. The CDR3 totals 13 residues. Germline CDR1 reads SGDLS; CDR2 reads YYNGEE. Written as DNA, the CDR3 is TGTGCCAGCAGCGTACAATCGGAATCACCCCTCCACTTT. Its protein is CASSVQSESPLHF.

The chain combines TRBV29-1 with TRBJ2-1, with 8 bases matching TRBD2. Germline-derived CDR1 and CDR2 are SQVTM and ANQGSEA. The CDR3 has 14 residues. V gave up 5 bases and J gave up 6 bases; unmatched junction bases: 9. In DNA, the CDR3 is TGCAGCGTTTTGCGACTAGCGCCACGCAATGAGCAGTTCTTC. This sequence encodes CSVLRLAPRNEQFF.